The table lists the clone carrying this T cell receptor beta chain with a few counts. Its cognate antigen is unknown. The CDR3 contains 15 residues. ViraFEST expansion of antigen-specific CD4+ T cells with viral peptide pools preceded sequencing. Following 10 days of culture, CD4+ T cells were isolated. Each participant was given two doses of one vaccine (BNT162b2 or mRNA-1273). This sample was taken from a study of vaccination effects on CD4 cells after COVID-19. The data were produced by immunoSEQ multiplex PCR, yet TCRdb's version contains in-frame clones alone and is incomplete. The table shows under 85,000 clones, with over 70% occurring only once.

This TCR was sampled from a human donor who received a COVID-19 vaccine. Sequences were derived from CD4+ T cells from PBMCs cultured with HCoV-OC43 spike peptides, sampled after COVID-19 vaccination. The subset: HCoV-OC43 spike overlapping peptide pool stimulation. This rearrangement joins TRBV21-1 to TRBJ1-4. TRBV21-1 is noted as a pseudogene. Here the CDR3 DNA reads TGTGCCAGCAGCAAAGGTGGACGGAGTAATGAAAAACTGTTTTTT. This encodes CASSKGGRSNEKLFF.